This T cell receptor beta chain stems from a study of blood T cell repertoires in COVID-19 (dated by TCRdb to 2020 to 2021). Turning to the overall study: Samples from collaborators originated in the United States, Italy and Spain and spanned both the acute and convalescent phases of COVID-19. The samples were drawn from two sources: the first 160 participants of the ongoing ImmuneRACE study, and approximately 1,300 subjects contributed by 6 global collaborators. The repertoires were released in a freely available public database meant as a resource for research on the immune response to SARS-CoV-2. Sample metadata almost always included a de-identified subject ID, COVID-19 status, age in years and sex. Subjects who had been exposed to COVID-19, were actively infected with it, or had recovered from it provided the deeply sampled blood TCRbeta repertoires that made up the dataset. The prospective study material was composed of cDNA or gDNA derived from T cells, B-cell-depleted T cells, or PBMCs. Where available, HLA class I and class II types were obtained from metadata supplied by the sample provider rather than from assay-based typing.

Whole blood was collected in K2EDTA tubes by collaborating institutions according to the institutions' own protocols. For TCRbeta analysis, collaborators shipped samples in one of three forms: frozen whole blood, isolated PBMCs, or DNA extracted from either of those sample types. V is pruned by 8 bases and J by 3 bases, leaving 4 bases of the junction without a gene match. From the germline V gene, CDR1 is KGHSH and CDR2 is LQKENI. Including the terminal cysteine and phenylalanine, the CDR3 comprises 13 residues. The entry retains the CDR3 DNA only, 39 bases that are in frame from base 1. The immunoSEQ Assay, a bias-controlled multiplex PCR, was used to amplify TCRbeta CDR3 regions from genomic DNA. The published analysis was carried out like this. The number of nucleated cells in each sample was estimated by amplification of reference gene primers within the assay. To quantify the absolute abundance of each unique TCRbeta CDR3 rearrangement, sequence reads were collapsed and filtered. For each sample, productive Simpson clonality was calculated as the square root of Simpson's diversity index over productive rearrangements. TCRdb retrieved this table from immuneACCESS and kept in-frame rearrangements only. Not all clones are present; in checked studies, unresolved V genes account for under half, and no reason is known for the remainder. V and J calls and clone size come straight from that table; D and trimming were deduced from the DNA. In all, the sample holds around 320,000 clones, and 65% to 90% of those were seen once. The top ten hold around 7.2% of the sample.

Overall results and qualifications from the work: The quantity of clinical and demographic metadata differed by source and by participant and was supplied without curation.

In regard to this clone: It lacks a known antigen. No per-base quality is available; no much larger clone lies one base away.

The TCR comes from a human donor in a cohort sampled during active COVID-19. The sequence is built from TRBV18 and TRBJ1-1; 9 middle bases align to TRBD1. Sequencing was done on a sample of peripheral blood. The CDR3 reads as follows: CASLRQGDTEAFF. The bases are TGTGCCAGCCTAAGACAGGGGGACACTGAAGCTTTCTTT.